Each of the 21 T cell receptor beta chains below was sequenced from the same sample in a study of T cell repertoires in cytomegalovirus infection. Each CDR3 protein gets one entry after TCRdb re-called the reads with MiXCR. The sample lists a few hundred thousand distinct CDR3 sequences, 30% to 35% occurring once. Antigens for these TCRs are unknown. The specimen comprised cultured PBMCs, sampled from culture after CMV antigen stimulation. These receptors originate from a human donor in good health (CMV status not recorded). Some clones in this sample may be carry-over from other donors' samples.

This clonotype showed up many times. The chain is built from TRBV4-3 and TRBJ1-2; D is uncertain. Trimming took 1 base from V and 2 from J, leaving 8 bases between them. CDR3 length equals 14 residues. The germline gives CDR1 LGHNA, CDR2 YSLEER. The DNA for the CDR3 is TGCGCCAGCAGCCAAGGTAACGGGAACTATGGCTACACCTTC. Translating it yields CASSQGNGNYGYTF.

This clonotype was counted between two and nine times. J is TRBJ2-1 and V is TRBV19, with D possibly TRBD1 on 6 matching bases. Germline V gene sequence: CDR1 LNHDA, CDR2 SQIVND (reference sequence). Trimming removed 6 bases from V and 6 bases from J, with 12 bases in between. The CDR3 runs 13 residues. The CDR3 loop is CASSPQGGNEQFF. Written as DNA, the CDR3 is TGTGCCAGTAGCCCACAGGGCGGCAATGAGCAGTTCTTC.

This rearrangement joins TRBV7-2 to TRBJ1-2, with 8 bases fitting TRBD1. Trimming at V came to 3 bases and at J to 8 bases, leaving 8 bases not matched to a gene. The CDR3 is 14 residues long. Germline loops: CDR1 SGHTA, CDR2 FQGNSA. CDR3 nucleotide sequence: TGTGCCAGCAGCTTTGGACAGGGAACAGGGGGCTACACCTTC. Translated, it gives CASSFGQGTGGYTF.

V is TRBV20-1 and J is TRBJ2-7; 7 bases agree with TRBD2. The germline V gene encodes CDR1 DFQATT and CDR2 SNEGSKA (reference sequence). The CDR3 is 15 amino acids. V dropped 1 base and J dropped 0; count of bases not matched to a gene: 6. As DNA, the CDR3 is TGCAGTGCTAGAGTCGGGGGGACGAACTCCTACGAGCAGTACTTC. Translated: CSARVGGTNSYEQYF.

The chain has TRBV7-2 and TRBJ1-3; no reliable D call. CDR1 SGHTA and CDR2 FQGNSA come from the germline V gene. The CDR3 consists of 14 residues. V lost 1 base to trimming and J lost 4 bases, with 8 bases between them. Here the CDR3 DNA reads TGTGCCAGCAGCTTAGGGTGGGAAGGAAACACCATATATTTT. Translating it yields CASSLGWEGNTIYF.

J is TRBJ1-6 and V is TRBV19, with D possibly matching TRBD1 (5 bases). Germline V lookup: CDR1 LNHDA, CDR2 SQIVND (reference sequence). Trimming shortened V by 8 bases and J by 7 bases, and 21 bases separated the two germline ends. CDR3 size: 16 residues. CDR3 in amino acids: CASRPPPHGGNSPLHF. Here the CDR3 DNA reads TGTGCCAGTCGACCTCCCCCTCATGGGGGGAATTCACCCCTCCACTTT.

V and J are TRBV2 and TRBJ1-6, with D perhaps TRBD1 (5 bases). In germline, CDR1 is SNHLY, CDR2 FYNNEI. The ends were cut back, 2 bases at V and 6 bases at J, with 11 bases in the middle. This CDR3 has 15 residues. Written as DNA, the CDR3 is TGTGCCAGCAGTGAACAGGGTGGGATTAATTCACCCCTCCACTTT. Protein sequence: CASSEQGGINSPLHF.

This clonotype was counted only a few times. This rearrangement joins TRBV27 to TRBJ2-2, with 7 bases identical to TRBD2. Trimming took 1 base from V and 5 from J; bases not matched to a gene: 1. Germline CDR1 is MNHEY and CDR2 is SMNVEV (reference sequence). The CDR3 spans 14 residues. CDR3 DNA sequence: TGTGCCAGCAGTTTATGGGGAGGGACCGGGGAGCTGTTTTTT. It encodes CASSLWGGTGELFF.

This clonotype appeared many times. The J gene is TRBJ2-5, the V gene TRBV11-2; TRBD2 aligns across 13 bases. CDR3 length: 18 amino acids. Germline CDR1 and CDR2: SGHAT and FQNNGV. Unmatched junction bases numbered 9, after V lost 5 bases and J lost 0 bases. CDR3 coding DNA: TGTGCCAGCAGCATAACGACTAGCGGGAGGTGGTACCAAGAGACCCAGTACTTC. Translated, it gives CASSITTSGRWYQETQYF.

The chain has TRBV12-3 or TRBV12-4 and TRBJ1-1, with D uncertain. CDR3 length equals 13 residues. Trimming removed 7 bases from V and 7 bases from J, with 16 bases in between. As DNA, the CDR3 is TGTGCCAGCACGGAGGGTTTGGGAATTGAAGCTTTCTTT. It yields the protein CASTEGLGIEAFF.

This clonotype was observed a few times. This rearrangement joins TRBV12-3 or TRBV12-4 to TRBJ2-7; D perhaps matches TRBD1 (6 bases). The CDR3 extends over 13 amino acids. Trimming took off 3 bases at V and 2 bases at J, with 8 bases between the two ends. The CDR3 DNA is TGTGCCAGCAGTTTTGGACAGACCTACGAGCAGTACTTC. Encoded protein: CASSFGQTYEQYF.

This clonotype was detected many times. The genes are TRBV7-2 and TRBJ2-1; 13 positions match TRBD2. V dropped 5 bases and J dropped 8; count of bases not matched to a gene: 9. In germline, CDR1 is SGHTA, CDR2 FQGNSA. The CDR3 loop spans 16 amino acids. The CDR3 DNA sequence: TGTGCCAGCAGCCCGAGGACTAGCGGGAGTTTGTATGAGCAGTTCTTC. Amino acid sequence: CASSPRTSGSLYEQFF. The full variable domain, completed using reference TRBV7-2 and TRBJ2-1, is GAGVSQSPSNKVTEKGKDVELRCDPISGHTALYWYRQSLGQGLEFLIYFQGNSAPDKSGLPSDRFSAERTGGSVSTLTIQRTQQEDSAVYLCASSPRTSGSLYEQFFGPGTRLTVL.

Many counts were recorded for this clonotype. The gene calls are TRBV25-1 and TRBJ2-1; 10 bases line up with TRBD2. The CDR3 is 14 residues long. V shed 3 bases, J shed 7 bases, and the junction held 3 bases outside the gene matches. Germline values: CDR1 MGHDK, CDR2 SYGVNS. CDR3 amino acids: CASSDSGRHNEQFF. For the CDR3, the DNA is TGTGCCAGCAGTGATAGCGGGAGGCATAATGAGCAGTTCTTC.

V is TRBV28 and J is TRBJ2-1; no clear D gene. The CDR3 is 21 residues long. The germline CDR1 and CDR2 sequences are MDHEN and SYDVKM. V lost 2 bases and J lost 9, with 35 bases in between. The CDR3 DNA is TGTGCCAGCAGTTTAAAGTCTGCGTGGGCAACTGGAACAAAAGGAGCTATTGAGCAGTTCTTC. Its translation is CASSLKSAWATGTKGAIEQFF.

This clonotype was seen only a few times. V gene TRBV28 combines with J gene TRBJ2-7, with TRBD2 matching over 8 bases. The CDR3 sequence is 15 residues long. Germline CDR1 reads MDHEN; CDR2 reads SYDVKM. V gave up 6 bases and J gave up 0 bases; unmatched junction bases: 7. The CDR3 loop is CASSTHSGISYEQYF. The CDR3 bases are TGTGCCAGCAGCACCCATAGCGGGATCTCCTACGAGCAGTACTTC.

The chain employs TRBV6-2 or TRBV6-3 and TRBJ2-7; 7 bases align to TRBD2. The CDR3 is 12 residues long. V dropped 5 bases and J dropped 3; count of bases not matched to a gene: 1. Germline CDR1 MNHEY, CDR2 SVGEGT. In DNA form, the CDR3 reads TGTGCCAGCAGTAAGCGGGACTACGAGCAGTACGTC. Translating gives CASSKRDYEQYV.

This clonotype was observed a handful of times. V gene TRBV2 combines with J gene TRBJ1-2; no reliable D call. The germline V gene has CDR1 SNHLY and CDR2 FYNNEI. V was pared by 3 bases and J by 0 bases, with 11 bases between. CDR3 length: 15 amino acids. The CDR3 is CASSDGRITNYGYTF. The CDR3 nucleotides are TGTGCCAGCAGTGACGGACGGATAACTAACTATGGCTACACCTTC.

The J gene is TRBJ2-7, the V gene TRBV6-4; the match to TRBD1 covers 7 bases. The CDR3 is 16 amino acids. Germline V gene lookup returns CDR1 MRHNA and CDR2 SNTAGT. The V and J ends lost 0 bases and 2 bases, in that order; junction bases with no gene match: 7. CDR3 protein: CASSDSVQGSAYEQYV. The CDR3 nucleotides are TGTGCCAGCAGTGACTCGGTACAGGGGTCGGCCTACGAGCAGTACGTC.

This clonotype occurred a few times. The chain joins TRBV7-8 to TRBJ2-3; TRBD2 is a possible D gene (5 bases). V was shortened by 5 bases and J by 6 bases, with 12 bases between the two germline ends. Germline V gene data show CDR1 as SGHVS and CDR2 as FQNEAQ. This CDR3 contains 13 residues. CDR3: CASSTYTSDTQYF. CDR3 in DNA: TGTGCCAGCAGCACCTACACTAGTGATACGCAGTATTTT.

The CDR3 sequence is CSARDRSGRYNEQFF. The CDR3 coding sequence is TGCAGTGCTAGAGATCGTAGCGGACGCTACAATGAGCAGTTCTTC. The rearrangement uses TRBV20-1 and TRBJ2-1; a weak D match, TRBD2 (6 bases). V lost 0 bases and J 3 bases, leaving 12 bases between the germline ends. Germline V gene lookup returns CDR1 DFQATT and CDR2 SNEGSKA (reference sequence). CDR3 length: 15 residues.

This clonotype was recorded many times. V usage is TRBV7-2 and J usage is TRBJ2-3, with a weak D call TRBD2 (5 bases). Germline CDR1 reads SGHTA; CDR2 reads FQGNSA. This CDR3 has 12 residues. The ends were cut back, 5 bases at V and 11 bases at J, with 14 bases in the middle. CDR3 in amino acids: CASSTMRAGQYF. The DNA of the CDR3 is TGTGCCAGCAGCACCATGAGGGCTGGGCAGTATTTT.